This T cell receptor beta chain was sequenced during a study of beta chain features in type 1 diabetes. This clone was seen a few times. The antigen is undetermined. Study findings and constraints: Moderate but significant shortening of TCRB CDR3s was recorded in all four CD4+ subsets from Type 1 diabetes patients. A closer apparent resemblance between naive, central memory and Treg TCRB repertoires was seen in patients than in healthy donors.

The entirety of the isolated RNA underwent reverse transcription, so expressed TCRB transcripts were sequenced. Approximately 3.6 million reads, on average, came from each naive, central memory and regulatory T cell sample. Measured with immunoSEQ multiplex PCR; TCRdb has only the in-frame clones, and not every one. The repertoire includes roughly 230,000 clones, under 13% of them detected once, and around 0.017% sits in the top ten. The CDR3 is made up of 13 amino acids. CDR1 is SGHTA and CDR2 is FQGNSA in the germline V gene. V gave up 1 base and J gave up 6 bases, with 10 bases separating them. The rearrangement uses TRBV7-2 and TRBJ2-7; D gene unclear. The material sequenced was naive CD4+ T cells from blood. The sequence derives from a man younger than 40 with type 1 diabetes. Written as DNA, the CDR3 is TGTGCCAGCAGCTTAGTCAGGTCTGGCGAGCAGTACTTC. Protein sequence: CASSLVRSGEQYF.